These 21 T cell receptor beta chains share one sample of origin, sequenced in a study of CD8 T cells in ankylosing spondylitis. In TCRdb, the 5' RACE reads were re-called with MiXCR into one record per CDR3 protein. The table includes a few hundred thousand distinct CDR3 sequences, 18% detected once. Sequenced: blood, either unsorted or a sorted T cell fraction (not recorded which). The origin of the receptors is a male donor with ankylosing spondylitis or in good health (not recorded which).

This chain joins TRBV20-1 and TRBJ2-3; 10 nucleotides align to TRBD1. The germline CDR1 and CDR2 sequences are DFQATT and SNEGSKA (reference sequence). V lost 6 bases, J lost 0 bases, and 6 bases stayed unmatched. The CDR3 has 15 amino acids. CDR3 region: CSAKDRGESTDTQYF. CDR3 nucleotide sequence: TGCAGTGCGAAGGACAGGGGGGAAAGCACAGATACGCAGTATTTT.

The chain carries TRBV10-3 and TRBJ2-1, with 14 bases that match TRBD2. Trimming took 10 bases from V and 3 from J; bases not matched to a gene: 11. Germline CDR1 is ENHRY and CDR2 is SYGVKD. The CDR3 runs to 17 residues. DNA of the CDR3: TGTGCCACGACCGGGACTAGCGGGAGAGAAGGCTACAATGAGCAGTTCTTC. Residues: CATTGTSGREGYNEQFF.

The CDR3 spells CASIPPTTGSHNQPQHF. The CDR3 coding sequence is TGCGCCAGCATCCCCCCCACAACCGGGTCCCACAATCAGCCCCAGCATTTT. This chain connects TRBV5-1 to TRBJ1-5; D unclear. CDR3 length equals 17 residues. The germline V gene encodes CDR1 SGHRS and CDR2 YFSETQ. Trimming took off 6 bases at V and 3 bases at J, with 22 bases between the two ends. The whole variable domain, remainder taken from reference TRBV5-1 and TRBJ1-5, is KAGVTQTPRYLIKTRGQQVTLSCSPISGHRSVSWYQQTPGQGLQFLFEYFSETQRNKGNFPGRFSGRQFSNSRSEMNVSTLELGDSALYLCASIPPTTGSHNQPQHFGDGTRLSIL.

This clonotype was detected a few times. The rearrangement joins TRBV12-3 or TRBV12-4 to TRBJ1-1; 9 bases map to TRBD1. The CDR3 runs to 16 residues. The ends lost 4 bases at V and 0 bases at J; junction bases unmatched: 6. DNA for the CDR3: TGTGCCAGCAGTTGGGGACAGGGAGCGTTGAACACTGAAGCTTTCTTT. It specifies CASSWGQGALNTEAFF.

This rearrangement joins TRBV6-5 to TRBJ2-2; D ambiguous. This CDR3 has 15 amino acids. The V gene lost 4 bases and the J gene lost 5 bases, with 14 bases spanning the gap. Germline values: CDR1 MNHEY, CDR2 SVGAGI. CDR3 region: CASSSPTALTGELFF. The CDR3 DNA reads as TGTGCCAGCAGTTCCCCCACTGCGCTTACCGGGGAGCTGTTTTTT.

V and J are TRBV4-1 and TRBJ1-2; D not resolved. The germline V and J ends were trimmed by 0 bases and 5 bases, with 19 bases remaining between them. The germline V gene has CDR1 MGHRA and CDR2 YSYEKL. This CDR3 has 17 residues. The CDR3 DNA is TGCGCCAGCAGCCAAGATCTTGAACTGGTCTCTGTTTATGGCTACACCTTC. This translates into CASSQDLELVSVYGYTF.

This clonotype was seen many times. This chain connects TRBV29-1 to TRBJ2-3; the D gene is possibly TRBD1 (6 bases). The V end was cut by 8 bases, the J end by 1 base, with 10 bases between. Germline CDR1 and CDR2: SQVTM and ANQGSEA. CDR3 length: 12 residues. The CDR3 spells CSSAGGTDTQYF. The DNA for the CDR3 is TGCAGCTCTGCAGGGGGCACAGATACGCAGTATTTT.

The chain links TRBV4-1 to TRBJ1-5; 7 bases are a match to TRBD1. The CDR3 covers 17 residues. The germline V gene has CDR1 MGHRA and CDR2 YSYEKL. With V trimmed by 4 bases and J by 2 bases, 11 bases remained unmatched. In nucleotides, the CDR3 is TGCGCCAGCAGCCGCTCAGGGGGTGAATCGGGCAATCAGCCCCAGCATTTT. Protein product: CASSRSGGESGNQPQHF.

This clonotype has at least ten counts. The CDR3 sequence: CSANPRAREAFF. CDR3 nucleotide sequence: TGCAGTGCTAATCCTAGAGCCCGTGAAGCTTTCTTT. This sequence joins TRBV20-1 and TRBJ1-1; D is ambiguous. CDR3 length: 12 amino acids. Germline V gives CDR1 DFQATT, CDR2 SNEGSKA (reference sequence). With 4 bases removed from V and 7 bases from J, the gap between germline ends came to 13 bases.

This clonotype was detected many times. The J gene is TRBJ2-1, the V gene TRBV12-3 or TRBV12-4; 10 bases map to TRBD2. After removal of 1 base from V and 5 bases from J, the junction contained 8 bases not matched to a gene. The CDR3 is 17 amino acids. CDR3 sequence: CASSLGASGSFNNEQFF. The CDR3 region has the DNA TGTGCCAGCAGTTTAGGGGCTAGCGGGAGTTTCAACAATGAGCAGTTCTTC.

This clonotype showed up many times. The V gene is TRBV5-1, the J gene TRBJ2-7, with 8 bases matching TRBD2. The CDR3 is 17 residues long. With V trimmed by 0 bases and J by 0 bases, 8 bases remained unmatched. CDR1 is SGHRS, CDR2 YFSETQ, per germline. The CDR3 DNA sequence: TGCGCCAGCAGCTTGGGTGACTCAGCGGGAGTCTCCTACGAGCAGTACTTC. It specifies CASSLGDSAGVSYEQYF.

This clonotype was counted between two and nine times. The chain joins TRBV29-1 to TRBJ1-5, with 7 bases lining up with TRBD1. The CDR3 runs 14 residues. V shed 7 bases and J 0 bases; nucleotides not matched to a gene: 6. In germline, CDR1 is SQVTM, CDR2 ANQGSEA. Written as DNA, the CDR3 is TGCAGCGCCACCGGGACAGATAGCAATCAGCCCCAGCATTTT. Amino acid sequence: CSATGTDSNQPQHF.

This clonotype has ten or more counts. V and J are TRBV29-1 and TRBJ2-1; no definite D call. The germline gives CDR1 SQVTM, CDR2 ANQGSEA. V lost 3 bases to trimming and J lost 0 bases, with 6 bases between them. There are 13 residues in the CDR3. The DNA of the CDR3 is TGCAGCGTTGAGTGGATCTCCTACAATGAGCAGTTCTTC. Protein product: CSVEWISYNEQFF.

The chain employs TRBV29-1 and TRBJ2-1; 12 positions agree with TRBD2. The CDR3 contains 17 residues. Trimming cost V 7 bases and J 2 bases; bases outside gene matches: 12. Per the germline V gene, CDR1 is SQVTM and CDR2 is ANQGSEA. The CDR3 DNA reads as TGCAGCGCACCAGGCCTAGCGGGAGGGAGGACCTACAATGAGCAGTTCTTC. It specifies CSAPGLAGGRTYNEQFF.

CDR3 DNA: TGTGCCAGCAGCGTAGACAGGGAGTTTTACGAGCAGTACTTC. This translates into CASSVDREFYEQYF. The chain carries TRBV9 and TRBJ2-7; D perhaps matches TRBD1 (6 bases). The V gene's germline CDR1 is SGDLS and CDR2 YYNGEE. The CDR3 loop spans 14 amino acids. V was trimmed by 0 bases and J by 4 bases, leaving 11 bases between them. Full variable domain (remainder filled in from reference TRBV9 and TRBJ2-7): DSGVTQTPKHLITATGQRVTLRCSPRSGDLSVYWYQQSLDQGLQFLIQYYNGEERAKGNILERFSAQQFPDLHSELNLSSLELGDSALYFCASSVDREFYEQYFGPGTRLTVT.

This clonotype has a count of ten or more. The chain recombines TRBV28 with TRBJ2-7; a weak D match, TRBD2 (6 bases). Germline assignment: CDR1 MDHEN and CDR2 SYDVKM. The length of the CDR3 is 14 residues. Trimming removed 8 bases at V and 2 bases at J, with 16 bases between. The CDR3 DNA follows: TGTGCCAGCCGGCGGGCTAGCGAGACCTACGAGCAGTACTTC. It translates to CASRRASETYEQYF.

This clonotype was detected only a few times. The J gene is TRBJ2-3, the V gene TRBV27, with 11 nucleotides matching TRBD2. The CDR3 runs to 15 residues. V lost 5 bases to trimming and J lost 5 bases; unmatched junction nucleotides: 6. Per germline, CDR1 MNHEY and CDR2 SMNVEV (reference sequence). For the CDR3, the DNA is TGTGCCAGCAGTCCAGGGACTAGCGGACGAGATACGCAGTATTTT. Residues: CASSPGTSGRDTQYF.

This clonotype was seen more than once but under ten times. V gene TRBV6-2 or TRBV6-3 combines with J gene TRBJ2-1; TRBD2 might be the D (6 bases). The CDR3 has 14 residues. The germline gives CDR1 MNHEY, CDR2 SVGEGT. V dropped 8 bases and J dropped 5 bases, with 16 bases sitting between them. CDR3 residues: CASGKVLADNEQFF. CDR3 bases: TGTGCCAGCGGAAAAGTACTAGCAGACAATGAGCAGTTCTTC.

This clonotype has at least ten counts. This rearrangement joins TRBV5-1 to TRBJ2-1; D possibly corresponds to TRBD1 (6 bases). The germline V gene has CDR1 SGHRS and CDR2 YFSETQ. V lost 2 bases to trimming and J lost 4 bases, with 19 bases between them. The CDR3 sequence is 17 residues long. CDR3 residues: CASSFGATGLLYNEQFF. The CDR3 DNA reads TGCGCCAGCAGCTTCGGTGCTACAGGGCTTCTTTACAATGAGCAGTTCTTC.

This chain uses TRBV20-1 with TRBJ2-3, with 11 nucleotides matching TRBD2. This CDR3 is built from 17 residues. Germline CDR1 and CDR2: DFQATT and SNEGSKA (reference sequence). After removal of 6 bases from V and 2 bases from J, the junction contained 13 bases not matched to a gene. The CDR3 DNA reads as TGCAGTGCAGGGACTAGCGGACAGTATCGGGCCACAGATACGCAGTATTTT. It is translated as CSAGTSGQYRATDTQYF.

This clonotype was seen a handful of times. V usage is TRBV12-3 or TRBV12-4 and J usage is TRBJ1-3, with D maybe TRBD1 (5 bases). V lost 5 bases to trimming and J lost 0 bases, with 11 bases between them. There are 15 residues in the CDR3. The CDR3 loop is CASSRGTASGNTIYF. The CDR3 DNA reads TGTGCCAGCAGTCGGGGGACTGCCTCTGGAAACACCATATATTTT.